A single sample gave rise to the 20 T cell receptor beta chains below, sequenced in a study of cytomegalovirus exposure and HLA in healthy donors. PCR used 60 Vbeta primers and 13 Jbeta primers. TCRdb's table, derived via immunoSEQ multiplex PCR, lists solely in-frame clones and lacks some. The table includes more than 45,000 clones, about 84% detected once. The sample consisted of PBMCs. The receptors stem from a man between 25 and 39 years old in good health and CMV-seronegative.

J is TRBJ2-2 and V is TRBV10-1, with a weak D call TRBD1 (6 bases). This CDR3 comprises 17 residues. V was trimmed by 5 bases and J by 0 bases, leaving 16 bases between them. Germline V gene data show CDR1 as WNHNN and CDR2 as SYGVQD (reference sequence). DNA of the CDR3: TGCGCCAGCAGTCCGAATTACAGGGTTACGAACACCGGGGAGCTGTTTTTT. It translates to CASSPNYRVTNTGELFF.

This clone was detected only once. V usage is TRBV7-3 and J usage is TRBJ2-1; possible D gene TRBD2, 6 bases. This CDR3 spans 16 amino acids. CDR1 and CDR2 from the germline V gene are SGHTA and FQGTGA. Trimming removed 1 base from V and 3 bases from J, with 13 bases in between. The CDR3 reads CASSLMGRGGYNEQFF. The DNA of the CDR3 is TGTGCCAGCAGCTTAATGGGGCGGGGCGGCTACAATGAGCAGTTCTTC.

This clone has a single count. V gene TRBV29-1 combines with J gene TRBJ2-7; 9 nucleotides agree with TRBD1. CDR1 is SQVTM, CDR2 ANQGSEA, per germline. The CDR3 extends over 15 amino acids. V shed 7 bases, J shed 5 bases, and the junction held 15 bases outside the gene matches. CDR3 amino acids: CSAISGTGKLHEQYF. The DNA for the CDR3 is TGCAGCGCCATATCCGGGACAGGGAAACTCCACGAGCAGTACTTC.

The DNA of the CDR3 is TGTGCCACCAGCAGAGATTATGGACAGTACTCTGGAAACACCATATATTTT. Protein: CATSRDYGQYSGNTIYF. The chain recombines TRBV15 with TRBJ1-3, with D possibly being TRBD1 (6 bases). The V gene lost 0 bases and the J gene lost 0 bases, with 12 bases spanning the gap. Per the germline V gene, CDR1 is LNHNV and CDR2 is YYDKDF (reference sequence). The CDR3 has 17 amino acids.

V usage is TRBV6-5 and J usage is TRBJ1-2; the D is unclear. The CDR3 runs to 14 residues. Trimming removed 2 bases at V and 7 bases at J, with 14 bases between. The V gene's germline CDR1 is MNHEY and CDR2 SVGAGI. The CDR3, as DNA: TGTGCCAGCAGTTACACCCCCCTAGCGCGTGGCTACACCTTC. This encodes CASSYTPLARGYTF.

The chain uses TRBV18 and TRBJ2-1; 13 positions agree with TRBD2. The CDR3 spans 18 residues. V shed 3 bases, J shed 3 bases, and the junction held 8 bases outside the gene matches. The germline V gene encodes CDR1 KGHSH and CDR2 LQKENI. In DNA form, the CDR3 reads TGTGCCAGCTCACCGACTAGCGGGGGGCCCAGGGGCTACAATGAGCAGTTCTTC. The encoded protein is CASSPTSGGPRGYNEQFF.

The CDR3 bases are TGTGCCAGCAGTTTTTTGGGAGCGGGAGGGCCAACAGATACGCAGTATTTT. Encoded protein: CASSFLGAGGPTDTQYF. V gene TRBV28 combines with J gene TRBJ2-3; TRBD2 agrees at 10 bases. J was trimmed by 3 bases and V by 3 bases; bases with no gene match: 9. The germline CDR1 and CDR2 sequences are MDHEN and SYDVKM. This CDR3 comprises 17 residues.

About this clone: A junction end diverges from the germline sequence, so it may reflect a read error. V is TRBV19 and J is TRBJ2-3; TRBD1 is a possible D gene (6 bases). The CDR3 is made up of 15 amino acids. CDR1 LNHDA and CDR2 SQIVND come from the germline V gene (reference sequence). The DNA for the CDR3 is TGTGCCGGTAGAGCCCTCTCAGGGGTCGGGGATACGCAGTATTTT. Protein: CAGRALSGVGDTQYF.

The V call is TRBV4-1, the J call TRBJ2-5; 7 bases are shared with TRBD1. CDR3 length: 14 residues. The ends lost 2 bases at V and 5 bases at J; junction bases unmatched: 5. In germline, CDR1 is MGHRA, CDR2 YSYEKL. In DNA form, the CDR3 reads TGCGCCAGCAGCCAAAGGGGGCAGGGGGAGACCCAGTACTTC. This sequence encodes CASSQRGQGETQYF.

This chain links TRBV6-7 with TRBJ1-3; TRBD1 might be the D (6 bases). TRBV6-7 is an open reading frame whose function is uncertain. CDR3 length: 14 amino acids. V shed 5 bases and J shed 1 base, with 9 bases lying between them. The CDR3 is CASSETGSGNTIYF. The DNA for the CDR3 is TGTGCCAGCAGTGAAACAGGGTCTGGAAACACCATATATTTT.

This clone is a singleton in its sample. The V and J genes are TRBV7-9 and TRBJ1-2; 7 nucleotides line up with TRBD1. The CDR3 is made up of 14 amino acids. The J segment lost 10 bases and the V segment lost 4 bases, leaving 12 bases of the junction unmatched. Per the germline V gene, CDR1 is SEHNR and CDR2 is FQNEAQ (reference sequence). CDR3 protein: CASSSGQFTSTYTF. In nucleotides, the CDR3 is TGTGCCAGCAGCTCGGGACAGTTCACTTCTACCTACACCTTC.

The V gene is TRBV19, the J gene TRBJ1-5; 8 nucleotides match TRBD1. This CDR3 spans 14 amino acids. Per germline, CDR1 LNHDA and CDR2 SQIVND (reference sequence). V was pared by 7 bases and J by 7 bases, with 9 bases of the junction left unmatched. CDR3 loop: CASTTQGAKQPQHF. CDR3 coding DNA: TGTGCCAGTACCACGCAGGGGGCAAAACAGCCCCAGCATTTT.

The genes are TRBV2 and TRBJ2-3; the D is unclear. This CDR3 has 15 residues. Germline CDR1 reads SNHLY; CDR2 reads FYNNEI. V dropped 6 bases and J dropped 0 bases, with 13 bases sitting between them. CDR3 DNA: TGTGCCAGCAGCTCATCAGTGTCTAGCACAGATACGCAGTATTTT. Encoded protein: CASSSSVSSTDTQYF.

The chain carries TRBV14 and TRBJ2-7; 7 bases align to TRBD1. The CDR3 covers 17 residues. J lost 2 bases, V lost 3 bases, and 13 bases had no gene match. Germline CDR1 reads SGHDN; CDR2 reads FVKESK. CDR3 protein: CASSHFTERDRPYEQYF. The DNA for the CDR3 is TGTGCCAGCAGCCACTTCACGGAGAGGGACAGACCCTACGAGCAGTACTTC.

The chain has TRBV19 and TRBJ1-5, with D perhaps matching TRBD1 (5 bases). V was trimmed by 6 bases and J by 4 bases, leaving 16 bases between them. Germline values: CDR1 LNHDA, CDR2 SQIVND (reference sequence). The CDR3 length is 15 residues. CDR3 protein: CASSILVGGNQPQHF. DNA for the CDR3: TGTGCCAGTAGCATCTTAGTGGGGGGGAATCAGCCCCAGCATTTT.

V and J are TRBV7-9 and TRBJ2-7; 10 positions agree with TRBD1. V dropped 5 bases and J dropped 2; count of bases not matched to a gene: 12. This CDR3 region has 17 residues. Germline CDR1 is SEHNR and CDR2 is FQNEAQ (reference sequence). The CDR3 is CASSRTAGQGFAYEQYF. In DNA form, the CDR3 reads TGTGCCAGCAGCCGTACCGCGGGACAGGGGTTTGCCTACGAGCAGTACTTC.

The V call is TRBV7-2, the J call TRBJ2-7, with TRBD1 identical over 8 bases. The junction had 15 bases not matched to a gene; V was cut back by 1 base and J by 7 bases. The CDR3 runs to 17 residues. CDR1 and CDR2 from the germline V gene are SGHTA and FQGNSA. The CDR3 DNA is TGTGCCAGCAGCTTAGGGGTTGGCAGGGGGCTTTATCTGGAGCAGTACTTC. It codes for CASSLGVGRGLYLEQYF.

The chain links TRBV5-5 to TRBJ2-5; D is perhaps TRBD2 (5 bases). CDR1 SGHKS and CDR2 YYEKEE come from the germline V gene (reference sequence). V gave up 1 base and J gave up 5 bases, with 9 bases separating them. The CDR3 sequence is 13 residues long. The CDR3 sequence is CASSLPGKETQYF. In DNA form, the CDR3 reads TGTGCCAGCAGCTTGCCGGGAAAGGAGACCCAGTACTTC. Complete variable domain (other parts from reference TRBV5-5 and TRBJ2-5): DAGVTQSPTHLIKTRGQQVTLRCSPISGHKSVSWYQQVLGQGPQFIFQYYEKEERGRGNFPDRFSARQFPNYSSELNVNALLLGDSALYLCASSLPGKETQYFGPGTRLLVL.

The chain recombines TRBV14 with TRBJ1-2; 7 nucleotides agree with TRBD1. Germline values: CDR1 SGHDN, CDR2 FVKESK. This CDR3 contains 15 residues. Losses at the gene ends were 1 base for V and 4 bases for J; bases not matched to a gene: 6. The DNA of the CDR3 is TGTGCCAGCAGCCAAGGGGACAGTTTATTCTATGGCTACACCTTC. This translates into CASSQGDSLFYGYTF.

The chain couples TRBV5-4 to TRBJ2-1; D is possibly TRBD2 (6 bases). There are 16 residues in the CDR3. CDR1 is SGHNT, CDR2 YYREEE, per germline (reference sequence). The V end was cut by 3 bases, the J end by 1 base, with 14 bases between. The CDR3 nucleotides read TGTGCCAGCAGCTGGGCGGAGGCGGGATCCTACAATGAGCAGTTCTTC. It yields the protein CASSWAEAGSYNEQFF.